This T cell receptor beta chain emerged from a study of cytomegalovirus exposure and HLA in healthy donors. Study results and limitations: For cytomegalovirus status, the classifier reportedly gave diagnoses with high specificity and sensitivity.

CDR1 MNHEY and CDR2 SVGAGI come from the germline V gene. V shed 7 bases, J shed 6 bases, and the junction held 11 bases outside the gene matches. This CDR3 is built from 15 residues. On this clone: The antigen remains undetermined.

TCRdb keeps only in-frame clones here, not all; method: immunoSEQ multiplex PCR. The table has 140,000 to 150,000 clones, approximately 90% seen once. This rearrangement joins TRBV6-5 to TRBJ2-1; TRBD2 matches 8 bases. This clonotype originated in a young man in good health and CMV-seronegative. The material sequenced was PBMCs. CDR3 bases: TGTGCCAGCAAAAGCCCGGGGGGGAGACCCAATGAGCAGTTCTTC. Protein: CASKSPGGRPNEQFF.